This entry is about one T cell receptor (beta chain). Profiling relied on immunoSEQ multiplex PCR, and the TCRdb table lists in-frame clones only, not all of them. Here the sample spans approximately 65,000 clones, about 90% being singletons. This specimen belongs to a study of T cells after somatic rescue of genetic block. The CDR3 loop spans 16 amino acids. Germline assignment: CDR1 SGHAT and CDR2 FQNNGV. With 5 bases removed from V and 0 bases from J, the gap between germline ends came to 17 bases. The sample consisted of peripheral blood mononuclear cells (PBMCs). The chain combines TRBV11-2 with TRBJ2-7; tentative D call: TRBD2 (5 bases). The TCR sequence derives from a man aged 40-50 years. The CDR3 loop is CASSPLRGPDSYEQYF. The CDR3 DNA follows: TGTGCCAGCAGCCCCCTGAGAGGGCCCGACTCCTACGAGCAGTACTTC. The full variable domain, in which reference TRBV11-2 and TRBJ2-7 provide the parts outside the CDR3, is EAGVAQSPRYKIIEKRQSVAFWCNPISGHATLYWYQQILGQGPKLLIQFQNNGVVDDSQLPKDRFSAERLKGVDSTLKIQPAKLEDSAVYLCASSPLRGPDSYEQYFGPGTRLTVT.